The rows below give T cell receptor beta chains drawn from one sample of a study of CD8+CD57+ T cells in acquired aplastic anemia. TCRdb re-analysed the reads in MiXCR, keeping a single row per CDR3 protein. The sample shows some 290,000 distinct CDR3 sequences, approximately 55% of them seen only once. Specimen: sorted CD4+, CD8+, or CD8+CD57+ T cells (not recorded which) from PBMCs. These receptors all come from a human donor with severe aplastic anemia or a healthy control (not recorded which). Each CDR3 is given with its conserved first and last residue. A D gene is named only where the DNA matches it firmly. A row's size may be missing; if present it is once, few, many or a size class.

j_call clone_size d_call v_call cdr3_aa cdr3_nt
TRBJ1-3 few TRBD1 TRBV7-6 CASSPRQGVTGNTIYF TGTGCCAGCAGCCCCAGACAGGGGGTGACTGGAAACACCATATATTTT
TRBJ1-1 many - TRBV19 CASSMQGGPYKAFF TGTGCCAGTAGTATGCAGGGAGGCCCATATAAAGCTTTCTTT
TRBJ1-1 many - TRBV29-1 CSVESENSEAFF TGCAGCGTTGAAAGCGAAAACAGTGAAGCTTTCTTT
TRBJ2-2 many - TRBV20-1 CSAPEWGTLAGELFF TGCAGTGCTCCGGAGTGGGGGACTCTGGCAGGGGAGCTGTTTTTT
TRBJ1-3 few - TRBV30 CAWSVLKGNTIYF TGTGCCTGGAGTGTACTTAAAGGAAACACCATATATTTT
TRBJ2-5 few TRBD2 TRBV7-8 CASSPARGGETQYF TGTGCCAGCAGCCCAGCGCGGGGAGGGGAGACCCAGTACTTC
TRBJ2-1 few TRBD2 TRBV19 CASKTSANYNEQFF TGTGCCAGCAAAACTAGCGCCAACTACAATGAGCAGTTCTTC
TRBJ2-7 - TRBD2 TRBV11-3 CASRATSGRIDEQYF TGTGCCAGCAGGGCGACTAGCGGGAGAATCGACGAGCAGTACTTC
TRBJ1-5 many - TRBV6-6 CASRQGVQPQHF TGTGCCAGCAGACAAGGGGTTCAGCCCCAGCATTTT
TRBJ2-7 - - TRBV7-6 CASSLGRGAYYEQYF TGTGCCAGCAGCTTGGGACGGGGAGCGTACTACGAGCAGTACTTC
TRBJ2-5 few - TRBV3-1 CASSQDGGFGETQYF TGTGCCAGCAGCCAAGATGGAGGGTTCGGAGAGACCCAGTACTTC
TRBJ2-7 - - TRBV5-1 CASSQVRGGAQNEQYF TGCGCCAGCAGTCAAGTCAGGGGGGGCGCTCAGAACGAGCAGTACTTC
TRBJ1-2 - - TRBV2 CASYGYTF TGTGCCAGCTATGGCTACACCTTC
TRBJ2-3 - - TRBV12-3/TRBV12-4 CASSWYADTQYF TGTGCCAGCAGTTGGTATGCAGATACGCAGTATTTT
TRBJ1-1 - - TRBV20-1 CSARQDEYAEAFF TGCAGTGCTCGACAGGACGAGTACGCTGAAGCTTTCTTT
TRBJ2-5 - - TRBV29-1 CSSGSQETQYF TGCAGCTCCGGGTCCCAAGAGACCCAGTACTTC
TRBJ2-5 - - TRBV7-9 CASSLGQQEAQYF TGTGCCAGCAGCCTCGGACAGCAAGAGGCCCAGTACTTC
TRBJ2-1 - - TRBV24-1 CATSGDSHNEQFF TGTGCCACCAGTGGAGACAGCCACAATGAGCAGTTCTTC
TRBJ2-2 many - TRBV27 CASRRAGRITGELFF TGTGCCAGCCGCCGTGCGGGGCGCATCACCGGGGAGCTGTTTTTT
TRBJ2-3 many - TRBV15 CATSRVGDGTQYF TGTGCCACCAGCAGAGTAGGTGATGGTACGCAGTATTTT
TRBJ1-1 many - TRBV29-1 CSVVVLRLNTEAFF TGCAGCGTTGTAGTTCTACGATTGAACACTGAAGCTTTCTTT
TRBJ1-1 - - TRBV12-3/TRBV12-4 CASSLGREAFF TGTGCCAGCAGTTTAGGCAGGGAAGCTTTCTTT
TRBJ1-3 - TRBD1 TRBV2 CASRGDRGKGNTIYF TGTGCCAGCAGGGGAGACAGGGGGAAAGGAAACACCATATATTTT
TRBJ1-6 - TRBD1 TRBV20-1 CSASPRTGGGSPLHF TGCAGTGCTAGCCCTCGGACAGGAGGGGGTTCACCCCTCCACTTT
TRBJ2-7 - TRBD1 TRBV5-4 CASSMDYRGSEQYF TGTGCCAGCAGCATGGATTACAGGGGTAGCGAGCAGTACTTC
TRBJ2-7 - - TRBV6-1 CASSEVDRGGFSRVRVDEQYF TGTGCCAGCAGTGAGGTCGACCGTGGGGGGTTTAGTAGGGTGAGAGTGGACGAGCAGTACTTC
TRBJ2-1 few - TRBV19 CASSRETGNSYNEQFF TGTGCCAGTAGTAGGGAGACGGGGAACTCCTACAATGAGCAGTTCTTC
TRBJ2-3 many - TRBV5-6 CASSFIQGPDTQYF TGTGCCAGCAGCTTTATTCAGGGACCAGATACGCAGTATTTT
TRBJ2-5 - TRBD1 TRBV2 CASKTGGVSQPQYF TGTGCCAGCAAAACAGGGGGCGTGAGTCAGCCCCAGTACTTC
TRBJ1-1 once - TRBV5-1 CASSLGAGAAREAFF TGCGCCAGCAGCTTGGGGGCAGGGGCTGCTCGAGAAGCTTTCTTT
TRBJ1-1 - - TRBV29-1 CSVWDTEAFF TGCAGCGTTTGGGACACTGAAGCTTTCTTT
TRBJ2-7 many TRBD1 TRBV7-2 CASSFGTGGYEQYF TGTGCCAGCAGCTTCGGGACAGGGGGCTACGAGCAGTACTTC
TRBJ1-6 - TRBD1 TRBV25-1 CASSWASGTGGGNSPLHF TGTGCCAGCAGTTGGGCATCCGGGACAGGGGGCGGAAATTCACCCCTCCACTTT
TRBJ1-1 many - TRBV29-1 CSGILPGKTAFF TGCAGCGGTATCTTGCCAGGGAAGACAGCTTTCTTT
TRBJ2-1 - - TRBV10-3 CAISFGGSYNEQFF TGTGCCATCAGTTTCGGGGGCTCCTACAATGAGCAGTTCTTC
TRBJ2-1 - - TRBV20-1 CSARDPQGGDEQFF TGCAGTGCTAGAGATCCACAGGGCGGGGATGAGCAGTTCTTC
TRBJ2-7 few TRBD2 TRBV10-3 CAISESGLAGHEQYF TGTGCCATCAGTGAATCGGGACTAGCGGGGCACGAGCAGTACTTC
TRBJ2-1 once - TRBV20-1 CSARDPPEEQFF TGCAGTGCTAGGGACCCCCCTGAGGAGCAGTTCTTC
TRBJ1-1 - - TRBV10-3 CASRRTTGYTEAFF TGTGCCAGCAGGCGGACAACGGGATACACTGAAGCTTTCTTT